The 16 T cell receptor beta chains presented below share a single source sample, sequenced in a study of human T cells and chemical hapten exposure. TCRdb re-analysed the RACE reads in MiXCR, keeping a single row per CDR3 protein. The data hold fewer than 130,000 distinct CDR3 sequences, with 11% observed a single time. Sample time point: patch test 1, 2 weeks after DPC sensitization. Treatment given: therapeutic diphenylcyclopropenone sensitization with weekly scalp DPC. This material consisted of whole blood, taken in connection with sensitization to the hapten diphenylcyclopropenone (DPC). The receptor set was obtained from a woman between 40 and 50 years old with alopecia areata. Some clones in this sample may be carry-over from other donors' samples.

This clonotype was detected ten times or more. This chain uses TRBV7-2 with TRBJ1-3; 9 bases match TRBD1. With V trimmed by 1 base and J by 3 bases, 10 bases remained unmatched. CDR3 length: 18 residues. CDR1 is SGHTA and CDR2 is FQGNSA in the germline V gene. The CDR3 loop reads CASSLGEGQGGVGNTIYF. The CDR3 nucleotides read TGTGCCAGCAGCTTAGGGGAGGGACAGGGAGGCGTTGGAAACACCATATATTTT. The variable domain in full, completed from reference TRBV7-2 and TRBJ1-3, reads GAGVSQSPSNKVTEKGKDVELRCDPISGHTALYWYRQSLGQGLEFLIYFQGNSAPDKSGLPSDRFSAERTGGSVSTLTIQRTQQEDSAVYLCASSLGEGQGGVGNTIYFGEGSWLTVV.

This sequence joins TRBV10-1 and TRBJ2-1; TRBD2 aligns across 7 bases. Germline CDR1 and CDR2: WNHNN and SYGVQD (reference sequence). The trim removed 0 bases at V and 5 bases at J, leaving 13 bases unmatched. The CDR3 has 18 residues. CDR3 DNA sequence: TGCGCCAGCAGTGAGTCGATGGCGGGAGTGTCGGTGAACAATGAGCAGTTCTTC. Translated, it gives CASSESMAGVSVNNEQFF.

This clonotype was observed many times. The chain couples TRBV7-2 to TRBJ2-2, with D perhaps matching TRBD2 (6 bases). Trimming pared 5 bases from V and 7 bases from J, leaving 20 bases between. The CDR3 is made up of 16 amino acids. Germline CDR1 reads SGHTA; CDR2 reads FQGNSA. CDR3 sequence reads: CASSDRPDMGGGELFF. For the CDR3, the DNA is TGTGCCAGCAGCGACCGGCCAGACATGGGGGGCGGGGAGCTGTTTTTT.

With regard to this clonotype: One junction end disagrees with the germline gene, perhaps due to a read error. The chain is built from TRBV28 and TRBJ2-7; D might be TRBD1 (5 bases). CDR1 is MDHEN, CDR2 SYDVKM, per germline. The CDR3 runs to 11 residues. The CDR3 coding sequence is TGTGCCAGCAGTTCTAAGGGGTATCGGTTATTC. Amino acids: CASSSKGYRLF.

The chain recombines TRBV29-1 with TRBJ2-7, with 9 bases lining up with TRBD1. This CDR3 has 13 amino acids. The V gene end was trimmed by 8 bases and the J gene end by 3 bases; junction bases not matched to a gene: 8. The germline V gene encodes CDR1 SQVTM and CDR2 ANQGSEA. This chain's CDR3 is CSITETGGYEQYF. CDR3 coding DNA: TGCAGCATCACCGAGACAGGGGGCTACGAGCAGTACTTC.

CDR3 protein: CSARGGGSTDTQYF. The CDR3 DNA is TGCAGTGCTAGAGGGGGAGGGAGCACAGATACGCAGTATTTT. This chain connects TRBV20-1 to TRBJ2-3; TRBD2 matches 7 bases. The CDR3 is 14 amino acids. Trimming removed 1 base from V and 0 bases from J; junction bases left unmatched: 1. In germline, CDR1 is DFQATT, CDR2 SNEGSKA (reference sequence).

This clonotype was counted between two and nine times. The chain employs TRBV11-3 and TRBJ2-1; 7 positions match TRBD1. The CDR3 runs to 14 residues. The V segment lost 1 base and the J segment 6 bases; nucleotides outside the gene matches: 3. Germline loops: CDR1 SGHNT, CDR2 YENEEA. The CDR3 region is CASSLGTGTNEQFF. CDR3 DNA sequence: TGTGCCAGCAGCTTAGGGACAGGTACCAATGAGCAGTTCTTC. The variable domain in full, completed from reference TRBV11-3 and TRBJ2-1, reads EAGVVQSPRYKIIEKKQPVAFWCNPISGHNTLYWYLQNLGQGPELLIRYENEEAVDDSQLPKDRFSAERLKGVDSTLKIQPAELGDSAVYLCASSLGTGTNEQFFGPGTRLTVL.

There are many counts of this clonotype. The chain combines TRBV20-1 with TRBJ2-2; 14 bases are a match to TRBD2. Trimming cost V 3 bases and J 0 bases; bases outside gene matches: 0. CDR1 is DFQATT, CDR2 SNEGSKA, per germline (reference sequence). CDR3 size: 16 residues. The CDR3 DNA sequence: TGCAGTGCTAGGGGACTAGCGGGAGCGAACACCGGGGAGCTGTTTTTT. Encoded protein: CSARGLAGANTGELFF.

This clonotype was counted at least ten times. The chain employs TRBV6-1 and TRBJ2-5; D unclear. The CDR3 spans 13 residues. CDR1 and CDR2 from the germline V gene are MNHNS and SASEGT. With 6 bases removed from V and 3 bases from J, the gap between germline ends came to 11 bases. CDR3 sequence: CASRLTSKETQYF. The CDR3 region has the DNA TGTGCCAGCAGGCTGACAAGTAAAGAGACCCAGTACTTC.

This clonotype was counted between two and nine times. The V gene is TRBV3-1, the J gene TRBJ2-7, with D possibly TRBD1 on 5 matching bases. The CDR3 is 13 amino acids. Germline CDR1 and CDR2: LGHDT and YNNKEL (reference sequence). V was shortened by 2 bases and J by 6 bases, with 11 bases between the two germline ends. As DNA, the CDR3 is TGTGCCAGCAGCCAACAGGGTCTGGGCGAGCAGTACTTC. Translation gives CASSQQGLGEQYF.

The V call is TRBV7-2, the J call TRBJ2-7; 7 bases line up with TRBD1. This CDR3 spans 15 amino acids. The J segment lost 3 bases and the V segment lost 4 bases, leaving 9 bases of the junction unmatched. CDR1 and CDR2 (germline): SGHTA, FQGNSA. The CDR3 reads CASSYTGTAGYEQYF. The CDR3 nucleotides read TGTGCCAGCAGCTATACCGGGACAGCAGGCTACGAGCAGTACTTC.

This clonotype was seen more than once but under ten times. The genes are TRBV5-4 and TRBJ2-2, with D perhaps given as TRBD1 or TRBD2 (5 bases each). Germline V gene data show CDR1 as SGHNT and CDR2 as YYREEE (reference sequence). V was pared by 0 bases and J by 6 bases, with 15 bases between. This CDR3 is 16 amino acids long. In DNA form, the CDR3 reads TGTGCCAGCAGCTTGGGGGGACGTATGGGCCCCGGGGAGCTGTTTTTT. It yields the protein CASSLGGRMGPGELFF.

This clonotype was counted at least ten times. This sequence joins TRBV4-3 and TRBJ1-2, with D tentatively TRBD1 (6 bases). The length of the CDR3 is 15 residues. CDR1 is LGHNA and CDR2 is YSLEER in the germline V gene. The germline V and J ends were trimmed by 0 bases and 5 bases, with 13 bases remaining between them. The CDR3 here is CASSQDTGSSYGYTF. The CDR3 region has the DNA TGCGCCAGCAGCCAAGATACAGGGTCCTCTTATGGCTACACCTTC.

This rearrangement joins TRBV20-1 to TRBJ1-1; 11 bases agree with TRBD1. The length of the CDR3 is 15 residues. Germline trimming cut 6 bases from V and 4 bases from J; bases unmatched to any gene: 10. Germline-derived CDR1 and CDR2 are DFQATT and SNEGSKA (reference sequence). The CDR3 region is CSARNRDRGSTEAFF. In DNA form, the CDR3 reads TGCAGTGCCCGCAACCGGGACAGGGGGTCCACTGAAGCTTTCTTT.

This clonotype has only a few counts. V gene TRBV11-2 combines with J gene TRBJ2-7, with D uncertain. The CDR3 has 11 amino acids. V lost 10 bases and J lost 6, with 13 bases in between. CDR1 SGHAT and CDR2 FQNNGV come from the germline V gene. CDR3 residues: CAILRKGEQYF. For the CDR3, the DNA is TGTGCCATCCTCCGCAAGGGCGAGCAGTACTTC. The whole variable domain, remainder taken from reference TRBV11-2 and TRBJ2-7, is EAGVAQSPRYKIIEKRQSVAFWCNPISGHATLYWYQQILGQGPKLLIQFQNNGVVDDSQLPKDRFSAERLKGVDSTLKIQPAKLEDSAVYLCAILRKGEQYFGPGTRLTVT.

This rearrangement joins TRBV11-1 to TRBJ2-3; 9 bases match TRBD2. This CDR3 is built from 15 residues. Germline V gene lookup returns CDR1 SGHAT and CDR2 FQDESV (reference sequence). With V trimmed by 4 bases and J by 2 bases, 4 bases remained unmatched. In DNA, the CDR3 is TGTGCCAGCAGCTCGTGGACTAGCGACACAGATACGCAGTATTTT. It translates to CASSSWTSDTDTQYF.